This entry lists 3 T cell receptor beta chains sequenced from one sample in a study of T-cell reconstitution after alpha-beta-depleted transplantation in children (dated by TCRdb to the mid-2010s). This sample's treatment or condition label indicates: allogeneic hematopoietic cell transplantation with graft depleted of TCRalphabeta T cells and CD19 B cells. Library construction relied on PCR. Sequencer: Illumina HiSeq 2500. TCR library preparation used molecular barcoding, with unique molecular identifiers applied to normalize quantification of the TCRbeta repertoire. The public sequencing data were trimmed at Q25 with fastp and processed into clonotypes with MiXCR by TCRdb, which kept only in-frame beta chains. Here each entry gathers all rows of one CDR3 protein and keeps the most common genes and DNA. Within this sample are 450,000 to 700,000 distinct CDR3 sequences, with 25% to 30% of them counted one time only. Just over 35% of the sample is in the top ten clones.

The sequences come from PBMCs, collected before TCRalphabeta/CD19-depleted stem cell transplant. These receptors all come from a boy under two years old with Wiskott-Aldrich syndrome, due to receive a stem cell transplant.

The chain recombines TRBV2 with TRBJ2-3, with D tentatively TRBD2 (6 bases). The V end lost 7 bases, the J end lost 3 bases, and 14 bases lay between the germline ends. Germline-derived CDR1 and CDR2 are SNHLY and FYNNEI. CDR3 length: 14 amino acids. Here the CDR3 DNA reads TGTGCCAGCATACGGGGGACCAAAACAGATACGCAGTATTTT. Amino acid sequence: CASIRGTKTDTQYF.

This clonotype has more than one count but fewer than ten. The chain couples TRBV4-1 to TRBJ2-3; D tentatively reads TRBD1 or TRBD2 (5 bases each). V shed 4 bases and J shed 2 bases, with 13 bases lying between them. CDR3 length: 15 residues. The germline V gene has CDR1 MGHRA and CDR2 YSYEKL. The CDR3 here is CASSLPGAITDTQYF. In nucleotides, the CDR3 is TGCGCCAGCAGCCTACCCGGGGCGATCACAGATACGCAGTATTTT.

V is TRBV6-5 and J is TRBJ2-7; possibly TRBD1 for D (6 bases). The CDR3 has 11 amino acids. V lost 4 bases and J 10 bases, leaving 11 bases between the germline ends. Germline V lookup: CDR1 MNHEY, CDR2 SVGAGI. CDR3 residues: CASSSTGKQYF. CDR3 nucleotide sequence: TGTGCCAGCAGTTCAACAGGGAAACAGTACTTC.